This paragraph reports one T cell receptor beta chain. Its antigen is not identified. These data originate in a study of CXCR3-negative and CXCR3-positive naive CD8 T cells. Findings of the study overall: TRB CDR3s of CXCR3-positive naive cells were more hydrophobic than those of CXCR3-negative naive cells.

The TRB cDNA libraries were prepared by 5' RACE with UMI labels. Following a re-call of the 5' RACE reads, TCRdb has one entry per CDR3 protein and lacks DNA. Its table records around 65,000 distinct CDR3 sequences. At about 270,000 cells each, triplicate sorts were carried out for each CD8+ T cell subset. The CDR3 extends over 16 amino acids. Germline loops: CDR1 SGHRS, CDR2 YFSETQ. V is TRBV5-1 and J is TRBJ2-7; absent DNA, TCRdb's TRBD1 call cannot be checked. Sequencing input: naive CXCR3+ CD8+ T cells from blood. Indicated subset: CD45RO-CCR7+CD27+CD95- naive CD8+ T cells expressing CXCR3 (TNR3+). The clonotype comes from a human donor in good health. Some clones in this sample may be carry-over from other donors' samples. This CDR3 is CASSTKQGEAFYEQYF.